These 8 T cell receptor beta chains were sequenced from one sample in a study of identical twins. MiXCR was run by TCRdb on the 5' RACE reads, yielding one entry per CDR3 protein. The sample lists just over 450,000 distinct CDR3 sequences; 12% to 15% were seen once. This sample also belongs to another study, concerning yellow fever vaccine responses in identical twins.

The sequenced sample was CD4+ T cells sorted from blood. The receptors shown here come from a woman under 30 in good health.

The J gene is TRBJ1-6, the V gene TRBV19; tentatively, D is TRBD1 (6 bases). Germline CDR1 and CDR2: LNHDA and SQIVND (reference sequence). V was shortened by 9 bases and J by 7 bases, with 13 bases between the two germline ends. This CDR3 has 13 amino acids. CDR3 residues: CASTRTENSPLHF. The CDR3 nucleotides are TGTGCCAGCACCCGGACAGAAAATTCACCCCTCCACTTT.

This clonotype was recorded a few times. The genes are TRBV20-1 and TRBJ2-7, with D tentatively TRBD1 (6 bases). The germline V gene encodes CDR1 DFQATT and CDR2 SNEGSKA (reference sequence). This CDR3 has 12 amino acids. Trimming shortened V by 2 bases and J by 7 bases, and 12 bases separated the two germline ends. The CDR3 is CSARRTGLEQYF. The CDR3, as DNA: TGCAGTGCTAGAAGAACAGGGCTAGAGCAGTACTTC.

The chain employs TRBV27 and TRBJ2-2; no firm D call. The CDR3 has 13 amino acids. V lost 3 bases, J lost 9 bases, and 11 bases lay in between. Looked up from germline, CDR1 is MNHEY and CDR2 is SMNVEV (reference sequence). CDR3 residues: CASSFQAHRELFF. The CDR3 nucleotides are TGTGCCAGCAGTTTCCAGGCCCACCGGGAGCTGTTTTTT.

This clonotype was recorded a few times. Because the CDR3's place on the DNA is in doubt, the DNA is left out and the CDR3 is given as listed by TCRdb. The CDR3 here is CSVGIGAGGSFF. The rearrangement uses TRBV29-1 and TRBJ2-1; TRBD2, the table's D call, was not compared with the DNA. Per germline, CDR1 SQVTM and CDR2 ANQGSEA. The CDR3 totals 12 residues, both ends included.

CDR3 sequence (DNA): TGCAGTGCTAGAGATCCCGGTAGCGGACACGACAATGAGCAGTTCTTC. Its translation is CSARDPGSGHDNEQFF. This rearrangement joins TRBV20-1 to TRBJ2-1, with a tentative D call TRBD2 (6 bases). Per the germline V gene, CDR1 is DFQATT and CDR2 is SNEGSKA (reference sequence). This CDR3 region has 16 residues. V lost 0 bases and J 5 bases, leaving 17 bases between the germline ends.

This clonotype was seen more than once but under ten times. The chain has TRBV7-2 and TRBJ2-7; the match to TRBD2 covers 11 bases. The V and J ends lost 2 bases and 2 bases, in that order; junction bases with no gene match: 5. The CDR3 covers 16 residues. The germline V gene has CDR1 SGHTA and CDR2 FQGNSA. The CDR3 coding sequence is TGTGCCAGCAGCTTAAGTGTAGCGGGAGGGCCCTACGAGCAGTACTTC. Its protein is CASSLSVAGGPYEQYF.

The chain joins TRBV7-9 to TRBJ2-1; D ambiguous. The CDR3 is made up of 13 amino acids. Germline CDR1 reads SEHNR; CDR2 reads FQNEAQ (reference sequence). V was cut by 2 bases and J by 5 bases, with 7 bases left in between. This chain's CDR3 is CASSLYANNEQFF. In DNA, the CDR3 is TGTGCCAGCAGCTTATATGCCAACAATGAGCAGTTCTTC.

This clonotype was found many times. This chain connects TRBV12-3 or TRBV12-4 to TRBJ1-1; 8 bases match TRBD1. V lost 7 bases, J lost 6 bases, and 7 bases stayed unmatched. The CDR3 length is 13 residues. The CDR3 reads CASTRTGTAEAFF. Written as DNA, the CDR3 is TGTGCCAGCACCAGGACAGGGACCGCTGAAGCTTTCTTT.